These 13 T cell receptor beta chains came from one sample sequenced in a study of blood T cells in healthy people across ages. Using a J-beta primer mix together with a sample-barcoded 5' primer, a second PCR was run for about 6 to 11 cycles. TCRdb passed the 5' RACE reads through MiXCR, listing each CDR3 protein once. The sample holds around 800,000 distinct CDR3 sequences; approximately 24% are singletons and the top ten take 2.5% to 3.5%. The data also belong to a second study, concerning T cells of mothers and their children.

Sequencing was carried out using blood. The receptors derive from a boy between 10 and 17 years old in good health.

CDR3 sequence reads: CSVEESDYEQYF. CDR3 in DNA: TGCAGCGTTGAGGAATCAGATTACGAGCAGTACTTC. The genes are TRBV29-1 and TRBJ2-7; no firm D call. V was shortened by 3 bases and J by 4 bases, with 10 bases between the two germline ends. CDR1 is SQVTM and CDR2 is ANQGSEA in the germline V gene. The CDR3 has 12 residues.

Only a few counts were recorded for this clonotype. This rearrangement joins TRBV10-3 to TRBJ1-6; 7 bases line up with TRBD1. V was pared by 7 bases and J by 7 bases, with 4 bases of the junction left unmatched. Germline CDR1 reads ENHRY; CDR2 reads SYGVKD. The CDR3 extends over 13 amino acids. The CDR3 sequence is CAIMGQLNSPLHF. CDR3 bases: TGTGCCATCATGGGACAGCTGAATTCACCCCTCCACTTT.

The chain carries TRBV4-2 and TRBJ2-1; the match to TRBD1 covers 7 bases. The germline CDR1 and CDR2 sequences are LGHNA and YNFKEQ. V gave up 1 base and J gave up 5 bases; unmatched junction bases: 2. The CDR3 is made up of 14 amino acids. CDR3: CASSQGDRNNEQFF. The CDR3 bases are TGTGCCAGCAGCCAAGGGGACAGAAACAATGAGCAGTTCTTC.

V gene TRBV9 combines with J gene TRBJ2-5; 16 nucleotides match TRBD2. J was trimmed by 3 bases and V by 3 bases; bases with no gene match: 5. The CDR3 contains 17 residues. Germline assignment: CDR1 SGDLS and CDR2 YYNGEE. The CDR3 loop is CASSAGLAGGIEETQYF. The CDR3 coding sequence is TGTGCCAGCAGCGCGGGACTAGCGGGGGGGATCGAAGAGACCCAGTACTTC.

This chain links TRBV20-1 with TRBJ2-2; the match to TRBD2 covers 8 bases. The trim removed 3 bases at V and 2 bases at J, leaving 5 bases unmatched. CDR3 size: 15 residues. Germline V gene data show CDR1 as DFQATT and CDR2 as SNEGSKA (reference sequence). The CDR3 DNA sequence: TGCAGTGCTAGGGTAGCGGGGTTAAACACCGGGGAGCTGTTTTTT. Its translation is CSARVAGLNTGELFF.

There are a few counts of this clonotype. The chain employs TRBV3-1 and TRBJ1-1; D remains ambiguous. The CDR3 runs to 16 residues. V shed 0 bases and J shed 1 base, with 12 bases lying between them. From germline, CDR1 is LGHDT and CDR2 YNNKEL (reference sequence). The CDR3 bases are TGTGCCAGCAGCCAAGATCGGGGAATCACGAACACTGAAGCTTTCTTT. Residues: CASSQDRGITNTEAFF.

The chain recombines TRBV5-1 with TRBJ1-1; D gene unclear. Germline CDR1 and CDR2: SGHRS and YFSETQ. This CDR3 has 15 amino acids. V was trimmed by 1 base and J by 0 bases, leaving 10 bases between them. CDR3 sequence: CASSLISALNTEAFF. As DNA, the CDR3 is TGCGCCAGCAGCTTGATTTCGGCGCTGAACACTGAAGCTTTCTTT.

The rearrangement joins TRBV5-5 to TRBJ1-5; no reliable D call. Germline-derived CDR1 and CDR2 are SGHKS and YYEKEE (reference sequence). CDR3 length: 13 amino acids. Trimming shortened V by 0 bases and J by 6 bases, and 7 bases separated the two germline ends. The DNA for the CDR3 is TGTGCCAGCAGCTTGGTTGGAAGTCAGCCCCAGCATTTT. It specifies CASSLVGSQPQHF.

This clonotype was counted a few times. The chain links TRBV7-9 to TRBJ1-1; no reliable D call. Deletions cut 1 base from V and 4 bases from J, with 10 bases between. CDR1 is SEHNR, CDR2 FQNEAQ, per germline (reference sequence). The CDR3 runs to 14 residues. DNA for the CDR3: TGTGCCAGCAGCTTAGATTGGGCGGGCACTGAAGCTTTCTTT. Its protein is CASSLDWAGTEAFF. Combining the CDR3 with reference TRBV7-9 and TRBJ1-1 gives the whole variable domain DTGVSQNPRHKITKRGQNVTFRCDPISEHNRLYWYRQTLGQGPEFLTYFQNEAQLEKSRLLSDRFSAERPKGSFSTLEIQRTEQGDSAMYLCASSLDWAGTEAFFGQGTRLTVV.

CDR3 nucleotide sequence: TGTGCTAGTGGTTTGGTACAAGAAACCGGGGAGCTGTTTTTT. This gives the protein CASGLVQETGELFF. The J gene is TRBJ2-2, the V gene TRBV12-5; D not resolved. The CDR3 contains 14 residues. Trimming removed 0 bases at V and 5 bases at J, with 7 bases between. Germline CDR1 reads LGHNT; CDR2 reads FRNRAP.

The chain couples TRBV10-3 to TRBJ2-7; 10 nucleotides match TRBD2. The end of the DNA aligns better with TRBJ2-1, so the J call may be wrong. The germline gives CDR1 ENHRY, CDR2 SYGVKD. CDR3 length: 14 amino acids. The CDR3 spells CAISDSGGYNEQFF. In DNA form, the CDR3 reads TGTGCCATCAGTGATAGCGGGGGGTATAATGAGCAGTTCTTC.

The chain has TRBV5-1 and TRBJ2-5; 9 bases are shared with TRBD2. Judging by the DNA end, TRBJ2-1 fits better; the J call may be wrong. This CDR3 has 15 residues. Per the germline V gene, CDR1 is SGHRS and CDR2 is YFSETQ. CDR3 DNA: TGCGCCAGCAGCACCGCTAGCGGGGTATTCAATGAGCAGTTCTTC. As protein: CASSTASGVFNEQFF.

A few counts support this clonotype. The rearrangement uses TRBV25-1 and TRBJ2-5, with TRBD2 as a possible D gene (6 bases). Germline CDR1 MGHDK, CDR2 SYGVNS. Deletions cut 4 bases from V and 5 bases from J, with 20 bases between. The CDR3 is made up of 16 amino acids. CDR3 nucleotide sequence: TGTGCCAGCAGTGGGGTTAAAGCGGGTGCCCTGGAGACCCAGTACTTC. Protein sequence: CASSGVKAGALETQYF. Full variable domain (remainder filled in from reference TRBV25-1 and TRBJ2-5): EADIYQTPRYLVIGTGKKITLECSQTMGHDKMYWYQQDPGMELHLIHYSYGVNSTEKGDLSSESTVSRIRTEHFPLTLESARPSHTSQYLCASSGVKAGALETQYFGPGTRLLVL.